This T cell receptor beta chain emerged from a study of shared clonotypes between healthy human individuals. As for the study in general: The plates for each donor numbered three CD4 naive, three CD4 memory, two CD8 naive and one CD8 memory.

Every subset had its genomic DNA shared out evenly among several immunoSEQ plates. Data came from immunoSEQ multiplex PCR; TCRdb stores just in-frame clones and leaves some out. The profile shows millions of clones, around nine tenths of them singletons. The germline V gene encodes CDR1 LGHNA and CDR2 YNFKEQ. The ends were cut back, 5 bases at V and 0 bases at J, with 11 bases in the middle. The CDR3 sequence is 15 residues long. Sequencing input: naive CD4+ T cells sorted from blood. Documented subset: CD45RA+ positively selected. This TCR was recovered from a man aged 18-30 years in good health. The chain carries TRBV4-2 and TRBJ2-4; no reliable D call. In nucleotides, the CDR3 is TGTGCCAGCAGCGCCTCAGAGCTAGCCAAAAACATTCAGTACTTC. Translating it yields CASSASELAKNIQYF.